This TCR beta chain was found in a study of blood T cell repertoires in COVID-19. Per the study methods: Quantification of nucleated cells was approximated via reference gene primer amplification. Produced via immunoSEQ multiplex PCR; TCRdb's table is partial and in-frame only. V and J calls and clone size are as listed in that table; D and trimming were resolved from the DNA. The table shows 50,000 to 75,000 clones, with around three quarters occurring only once. The germline CDR1 and CDR2 sequences are LNHDA and SQIVND (reference sequence). The germline V and J ends were trimmed by 3 bases and 5 bases, with 11 bases remaining between them. CDR3 size: 14 residues.

This clonotype originated in a man aged 60-69 years with acute or convalescent COVID-19. Sample: peripheral blood. V and J are TRBV19 and TRBJ1-5, with TRBD1 as a possible D gene (5 bases). CDR3 nucleotide sequence: TGTGCCAGTAGTATTTTCGGGGGTGATCAGCCCCAGCATTTT. Translation: CASSIFGGDQPQHF.